The sequence of this T cell receptor (beta chain) was determined in a study of cytomegalovirus exposure and HLA in healthy donors. Findings and limits, study-wide: An assumption of roughly uniform sequencing depth across donors underlay the presence/absence analyses. Both high specificity and high sensitivity reportedly marked the classifier's diagnosis of cytomegalovirus status. Later examination showed HLA-associated TCR beta chains had greater clonal expansion than equally common others.

Primers: 60 Vbeta forward and 13 Jbeta reverse. The table came from immunoSEQ multiplex PCR; TCRdb's copy has only in-frame clones and leaves some out. The sample holds about 160,000 clones, roughly 85% seen once. Remarks on this clone: The target antigen is unknown.

The CDR3 extends over 14 amino acids. The V gene's germline CDR1 is SNHLY and CDR2 FYNNEI. Between the trimmed V and J ends, which lost 7 bases and 0 bases, there was a span of 10 bases. Specimen: PBMCs. The receptor comes from a woman between 45 and 60 years old in good health and CMV-seronegative. The gene calls are TRBV2 and TRBJ2-1, with D possibly matching TRBD2 (5 bases). DNA of the CDR3: TGTGCCAGCAAAGCGAGGGCCTCCTACAATGAGCAGTTCTTC. Translated, it gives CASKARASYNEQFF.